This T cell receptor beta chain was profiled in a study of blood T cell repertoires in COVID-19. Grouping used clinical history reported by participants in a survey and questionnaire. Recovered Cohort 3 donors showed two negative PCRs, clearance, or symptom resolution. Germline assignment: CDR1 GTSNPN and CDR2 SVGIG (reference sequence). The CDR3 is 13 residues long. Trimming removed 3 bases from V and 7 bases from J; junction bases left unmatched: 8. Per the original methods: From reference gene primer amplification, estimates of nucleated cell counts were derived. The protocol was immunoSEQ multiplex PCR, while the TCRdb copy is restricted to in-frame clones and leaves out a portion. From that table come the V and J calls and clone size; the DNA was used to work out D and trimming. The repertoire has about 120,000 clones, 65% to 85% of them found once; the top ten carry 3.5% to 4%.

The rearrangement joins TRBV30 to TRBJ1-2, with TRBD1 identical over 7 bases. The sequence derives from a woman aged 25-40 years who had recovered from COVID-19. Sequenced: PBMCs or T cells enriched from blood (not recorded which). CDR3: CAWRDRDRGGYTF. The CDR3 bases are TGTGCCTGGAGGGACCGGGACAGAGGTGGCTACACCTTC.